Listed below are T cell receptor beta chains from one sample, sequenced in a study of PD-1 blockade in classical Hodgkin lymphoma. Method: immunoSEQ multiplex PCR; TCRdb's copy keeps in-frame clones and lacks some. The profile shows some 62,000 clones, roughly 88% of them singletons. The sample was peripheral blood mononuclear cells (PBMCs), taken at baseline. The receptor source for this set is a human donor with classical Hodgkin lymphoma. CDR3s include the opening cysteine and the closing phenylalanine or tryptophan. The D gene is left open where the match is weak. Clone size appears in some rows only: once, few, many, or a class for an expanded clone.

CDR3nt,CDR3aa,d_gene,j_gene,v_gene,abundance
TGTGCCAGCAGCTTAGTAGGGACTAATGAGCAGTTCTTC,CASSLVGTNEQFF,.,TRBJ2-1,TRBV11-3,.
TGTGCCAGTAGTATTTTCGGGGCCGCCGGGGAGCTGTTTTTT,CASSIFGAAGELFF,.,TRBJ2-2,TRBV19,.
TGTGCCAGTCTCAACACGCCGACGAATGGGGCCAACGTCCTGACTTTC,CASLNTPTNGANVLTF,.,TRBJ2-6,TRBV19,.
TGTGCCAGCAGTTACTCGTACAGGGATGGCTACACCTTC,CASSYSYRDGYTF,.,TRBJ1-2,TRBV6-5,.
TGTGCCAGTAGTATCTCTAGGGCAGCTTATGGCTACACCTTC,CASSISRAAYGYTF,.,TRBJ1-2,TRBV19,.
TGTGCCAGCAGCTCGGACAGGGTGTTAACAGATACGCAGTATTTT,CASSSDRVLTDTQYF,TRBD1,TRBJ2-3,TRBV5-4,.
TGTGCCTCCCAGGGGCCCTATAATTCACCCCTCCACTTT,CASQGPYNSPLHF,.,TRBJ1-6,TRBV6-5,.
TGTGCCTGGAGAGTGGCGGGGGGGGGAGTCACTGAAGCTTTCTTT,CAWRVAGGGVTEAFF,.,TRBJ1-1,TRBV30,few
TGTGCCAGCCATCAGGGGTTTGGAAACACCATATATTTT,CASHQGFGNTIYF,.,TRBJ1-3,TRBV6-5,.
TGCGCCAGCAGGTCCGAAGGAAGCGGTAGCACAGATACGCAGTATTTT,CASRSEGSGSTDTQYF,.,TRBJ2-3,TRBV5-1,.
TGTGCCAGCAGCGTAGAGCGCTGGGTTTCCAACGAGCAGTACTTC,CASSVERWVSNEQYF,.,TRBJ2-7,TRBV9,.
TGTGCCAGCAGCTCCTCCATTGGGAACGAGCAGTACTTC,CASSSSIGNEQYF,.,TRBJ2-7,TRBV11-1,.
TGTGCCGCAGTCCGGGGGGGCGTTGGCAATGAGCAGTTCTTC,CAAVRGGVGNEQFF,TRBD2,TRBJ2-1,TRBV28,once
TGCGCCAGCAGTGAGGGGGTCGGCAGCCTTAATTCACCCCTCCACTTT,CASSEGVGSLNSPLHF,.,TRBJ1-6,TRBV10-2,.
TGCGCCAGCAGTGAGTCGAGAATGGATTCACCCCTCCACTTT,CASSESRMDSPLHF,.,TRBJ1-6,TRBV10-1,few
TGTGCCTGGAGTGCCCAGGGTGGCGAGCAGTACTTC,CAWSAQGGEQYF,.,TRBJ2-7,TRBV30,.
TGTGCCAGCAGCTCACAAGAGACCCAGTACTTC,CASSSQETQYF,.,TRBJ2-5,TRBV7-2,.